This passage covers 9 T cell receptor beta chains from one sample sequenced in a study of a mutant IDH1 vaccine in newly diagnosed glioma. Sample time point: week 23, last vaccination. All doses held 300 ug of mutant IDH1 20-mer peptide, with topical imiquimod. Method: immunoSEQ multiplex PCR; TCRdb's copy keeps in-frame clones and lacks some. The sample carries about 53,000 clones, 80% to 85% recorded once. Their specific antigens are unknown. The starting material was PBMCs, obtained from a glioma patient whose treatment included an IDH1 peptide vaccine. The receptors here all came from a woman in her 40s with glioma. Some clones in this sample may be carry-over from other donors' samples.

J is TRBJ2-5 and V is TRBV19; D remains ambiguous. The CDR3 has 14 residues. Germline V CDR1 and CDR2: LNHDA, SQIVND (reference sequence). V was trimmed by 3 bases and J by 4 bases, leaving 12 bases between them. DNA of the CDR3: TGTGCCAGTAGTATGGGCAGGTGGATAGAGACCCAGTACTTC. Its translation is CASSMGRWIETQYF. Full variable domain (remainder filled in from reference TRBV19 and TRBJ2-5): DGGITQSPKYLFRKEGQNVTLSCEQNLNHDAMYWYRQDPGQGLRLIYYSQIVNDFQKGDIAEGYSVSREKKESFPLTVTSAQKNPTAFYLCASSMGRWIETQYFGPGTRLLVL.

V usage is TRBV6-5 and J usage is TRBJ1-5; weak D call: TRBD1 (5 bases). The germline V gene encodes CDR1 MNHEY and CDR2 SVGAGI. V lost 5 bases and J lost 11, with 19 bases in between. The CDR3 totals 14 residues. CDR3 sequence reads: CASSLRQRVIAQHF. The DNA of the CDR3 is TGTGCCAGCAGTCTCAGACAGAGAGTTATAGCCCAGCATTTT.

This chain links TRBV18 with TRBJ1-2; perhaps TRBD1 as D (6 bases). Looked up from germline, CDR1 is KGHSH and CDR2 is LQKENI. The CDR3 consists of 13 residues. Trimming left V 4 bases short and J 4 bases short, with 10 bases between. The CDR3 nucleotides are TGTGCCAGCTCACTTCAGGGGAGCTATGGCTACACCTTC. Amino acids: CASSLQGSYGYTF.

The chain combines TRBV29-1 with TRBJ1-1; maybe TRBD1 (5 bases). V was cut by 7 bases and J by 5 bases, with 11 bases left in between. Germline V gene lookup returns CDR1 SQVTM and CDR2 ANQGSEA. This CDR3 comprises 11 residues. In DNA, the CDR3 is TGCAGCGCCGAGAGGGGTACTGAAGCTTTCTTT. Translating it yields CSAERGTEAFF.

The CDR3 here is CASSLAGPPVGQTTSGANVLTF. CDR3 sequence (DNA): TGCGCCAGCAGCTTGGCGGGACCCCCTGTTGGACAGACCACCTCTGGGGCCAACGTCCTGACTTTC. The rearrangement links TRBV5-1 to TRBJ2-6; a weak D match, TRBD1 (6 bases). V was pared by 0 bases and J by 0 bases, with 25 bases between. CDR1 is SGHRS, CDR2 YFSETQ, per germline. CDR3 length: 22 amino acids.

This clone was counted once. The chain is built from TRBV5-6 and TRBJ2-7, with TRBD2 matching over 13 bases. Germline loops: CDR1 SGHDT, CDR2 YYEEEE. CDR3 size: 18 residues. Unmatched junction bases numbered 6, after V lost 0 bases and J lost 0 bases. The CDR3 DNA is TGTGCCAGCAGCTTGGGACTAGCGGGGGGTACCAGCTCCTACGAGCAGTACTTC. Amino acid sequence: CASSLGLAGGTSSYEQYF.

The CDR3 DNA sequence: TGTGCCAGCAGCTCTAGTACGGGAAACACCATATATTTT. Translated, it gives CASSSSTGNTIYF. The chain combines TRBV7-6 with TRBJ1-3; D unresolved. V was cut by 4 bases and J by 4 bases, with 8 bases left in between. Germline loops: CDR1 SGHVS, CDR2 FNYEAQ. The length of the CDR3 is 13 residues.

Regarding this clone: The junction departs from germline at one end; a sequencing error may be responsible. The chain has TRBV7-7 and TRBJ2-7; D might be TRBD1 or TRBD2, each matching 5 bases. Germline CDR1 reads SSHAT; CDR2 reads FNYEAQ (reference sequence). The CDR3 contains 15 residues. In nucleotides, the CDR3 is TGTGCTAGCAGCTTAGGGACCCACAAGACCTACGAGCAGTACTTC. Encoded protein: CASSLGTHKTYEQYF.

This chain links TRBV5-1 with TRBJ2-2; TRBD2 matches 10 bases. CDR3 size: 16 residues. Trimming removed 2 bases from V and 3 bases from J; junction bases left unmatched: 4. CDR1 and CDR2 from the germline V gene are SGHRS and YFSETQ. Here the CDR3 reads CASSFIAGGDTGELFF. CDR3 DNA: TGCGCCAGCAGCTTTATAGCGGGGGGAGACACCGGGGAGCTGTTTTTT.